A single sample is the source of the 29 T cell receptor beta chains below, sequenced in a study of blood T cell repertoires in COVID-19. TCRdb keeps only in-frame clones here, not all; method: immunoSEQ multiplex PCR. This table holds about 480,000 clones, nearly 90% found once. Sequenced: peripheral blood. These receptors came from a man between 18 and 35 years old with COVID-19, enrolled during active disease.

The V gene is TRBV18, the J gene TRBJ1-4; TRBD1 matches at 10 bases. V lost 2 bases, J lost 6 bases, and 9 bases stayed unmatched. This CDR3 is built from 17 residues. CDR1 and CDR2 from the germline V gene are KGHSH and LQKENI. This CDR3 reads CASSPYGTGERDEKLFF. CDR3 nucleotides: TGTGCCAGCTCACCATACGGGACAGGGGAAAGGGATGAAAAACTGTTTTTT.

The rearrangement joins TRBV7-6 to TRBJ1-3; 9 bases map to TRBD1. CDR3 size: 14 residues. The V gene end was trimmed by 5 bases and the J gene end by 3 bases; junction bases not matched to a gene: 2. Germline V CDR1 and CDR2: SGHVS, FNYEAQ. CDR3 nucleotide sequence: TGTGCCAGCAGCACAGGGGGCTTTGGAAACACCATATATTTT. It specifies CASSTGGFGNTIYF.

This clone was detected once. The V gene is TRBV25-1, the J gene TRBJ2-3, with D uncertain. The CDR3 contains 13 residues. The V end was cut by 6 bases, the J end by 6 bases, with 13 bases between. From germline, CDR1 is MGHDK and CDR2 SYGVNS. The CDR3 nucleotides read TGTGCCAGCAGCGGCGGAGTTGAGGATACGCAGTATTTT. This encodes CASSGGVEDTQYF.

The table lists this clone with a few counts. The genes are TRBV12-5 and TRBJ1-5, with 8 positions matching TRBD1. V gave up 2 bases and J gave up 6 bases; unmatched junction bases: 9. CDR1 and CDR2 from the germline V gene are LGHNT and FRNRAP. The CDR3 sequence is 16 residues long. The CDR3: CASGLTTDRAGQPQHF. CDR3 coding DNA: TGTGCTAGTGGTTTGACGACGGACAGGGCTGGTCAGCCCCAGCATTTT. The complete variable domain, with remaining parts taken from reference TRBV12-5 and TRBJ1-5, reads DARVTQTPRHKVTEMGQEVTMRCQPILGHNTVFWYRQTMMQGLELLAYFRNRAPLDDSGMPKDRFSAEMPDATLATLKIQPSEPRDSAVYFCASGLTTDRAGQPQHFGDGTRLSIL.

The chain recombines TRBV13 with TRBJ1-3; D is ambiguous. The germline CDR1 and CDR2 sequences are PRHDT and FYEKMQ (reference sequence). With 3 bases removed from V and 4 bases from J, the gap between germline ends came to 7 bases. The CDR3 runs 13 residues. In DNA, the CDR3 is TGTGCCAGCAGCTTTGGGCCCGGAAACACCATATATTTT. Translation gives CASSFGPGNTIYF.

On this clone: A single base separates this from a much larger clone, so it may be a read error. The chain combines TRBV2 with TRBJ2-3, with 10 nucleotides matching TRBD1. CDR1 and CDR2 from the germline V gene are SNHLY and FYNNEI. The CDR3 totals 14 residues. V was pared by 6 bases and J by 3 bases, with 3 bases of the junction left unmatched. The chain's CDR3 is CASSWDRGTDTQYF. Here the CDR3 DNA reads TGTGCCAGCAGCTGGGACAGGGGAACAGATACGCAGTATTTT.

V and J are TRBV11-2 and TRBJ2-7, with TRBD1 matching 9 bases. J gave up 6 bases and V 5 bases, and 5 bases lay outside the gene matches. Germline lookup yields CDR1 SGHAT and CDR2 FQNNGV. The CDR3 is 13 residues long. The CDR3: CASSPDRGAEQYF. In DNA, the CDR3 is TGTGCCAGCAGCCCGGACAGGGGAGCCGAGCAGTACTTC.

J is TRBJ2-5 and V is TRBV18; D uncertain. Trimming removed 3 bases from V and 5 bases from J, with 10 bases in between. CDR1 and CDR2 (germline): KGHSH, LQKENI. The length of the CDR3 is 13 residues. The CDR3 region is CASSPTQVETQYF. As DNA, the CDR3 is TGTGCCAGCTCACCTACGCAGGTGGAGACCCAGTACTTC. The full variable domain, rest sourced from reference TRBV18 and TRBJ2-5, is NAGVMQNPRHLVRRRGQEARLRCSPMKGHSHVYWYRQLPEEGLKFMVYLQKENIIDESGMPKERFSAEFPKEGPSILRIQQVVRGDSAAYFCASSPTQVETQYFGPGTRLLVL.

The CDR3 here is CASSYLGTGNYEQYF. The CDR3 nucleotides are TGTGCCAGCAGTTACCTCGGGACAGGAAACTACGAGCAGTACTTC. The chain has TRBV6-5 and TRBJ2-7, with 8 bases identical to TRBD1. The CDR3 contains 15 residues. Germline V gives CDR1 MNHEY, CDR2 SVGAGI. J gave up 3 bases and V 2 bases, and 6 bases lay outside the gene matches.

The chain links TRBV19 to TRBJ1-2; 8 nucleotides align to TRBD1. After removal of 4 bases from V and 1 base from J, the junction contained 8 bases not matched to a gene. The germline V gene has CDR1 LNHDA and CDR2 SQIVND (reference sequence). There are 16 residues in the CDR3. The chain's CDR3 is CASSNWTGWSNYGYTF. In DNA form, the CDR3 reads TGTGCCAGTAGTAACTGGACAGGGTGGAGTAACTATGGCTACACCTTC.

V and J are TRBV30 and TRBJ1-5, with TRBD1 matching 7 bases. This CDR3 is built from 14 residues. Germline CDR1 GTSNPN, CDR2 SVGIG (reference sequence). Trimming at V came to 1 base and at J to 6 bases, leaving 6 bases not matched to a gene. The CDR3 bases are TGTGCCTGGAGTGACTTCCAGGGGGGTCAGCCCCAGCATTTT. It yields the protein CAWSDFQGGQPQHF. The whole variable domain, filled in from reference TRBV30 and TRBJ1-5, reads SQTIHQWPATLVQPVGSPLSLECTVEGTSNPNLYWYRQAAGRGLQLLFYSVGIGQISSEVPQNLSASRPQDRQFILSSKKLLLSDSGFYLCAWSDFQGGQPQHFGDGTRLSIL.

The rearrangement uses TRBV2 and TRBJ1-2; TRBD1 matches 7 bases. Germline assignment: CDR1 SNHLY and CDR2 FYNNEI. V was pared by 6 bases and J by 7 bases, with 14 bases of the junction left unmatched. This CDR3 is 15 amino acids long. The CDR3 bases are TGTGCCAGCAGCCCCGAGACAGGGATTCGCTCTGGCTACACCTTC. This gives the protein CASSPETGIRSGYTF.

This sequence joins TRBV2 and TRBJ2-5; TRBD2 aligns across 8 bases. The CDR3 is 15 amino acids. From germline, CDR1 is SNHLY and CDR2 FYNNEI. After removal of 6 bases from V and 5 bases from J, the junction contained 11 bases not matched to a gene. For the CDR3, the DNA is TGTGCCAGCAGAAGCGGGGCGGGAGGTGGTGAGACCCAGTACTTC. Protein: CASRSGAGGGETQYF.

V is TRBV6-5 and J is TRBJ2-5; 7 bases are a match to TRBD1. Germline-derived CDR1 and CDR2 are MNHEY and SVGAGI. CDR3 length: 15 residues. V was pared by 3 bases and J by 1 base, with 5 bases of the junction left unmatched. DNA for the CDR3: TGTGCCAGCAGTTATACCGAGGGGGCCCAAGAGACCCAGTACTTC. It yields the protein CASSYTEGAQETQYF.

This chain joins TRBV6-5 and TRBJ2-5; 9 nucleotides align to TRBD2. Unmatched junction bases numbered 10, after V lost 7 bases and J lost 4 bases. The CDR3 extends over 15 amino acids. CDR1 is MNHEY, CDR2 SVGAGI, per germline. This CDR3 reads CASTMRRLAAETQYF. DNA of the CDR3: TGTGCCAGCACCATGCGGAGACTAGCGGCAGAGACCCAGTACTTC.

The chain couples TRBV2 to TRBJ2-1; weak D call: TRBD1 (7 bases). Germline V gene data show CDR1 as SNHLY and CDR2 as FYNNEI. The V and J ends lost 6 bases and 3 bases respectively, with 15 bases between them. This CDR3 region has 15 residues. The CDR3 coding sequence is TGTGCCAGCAGGCGAATTCAGGGGGGCTACAATGAGCAGTTCTTC. Encoded protein: CASRRIQGGYNEQFF.

The rearrangement joins TRBV2 to TRBJ2-7, with a possible D match to TRBD1 (7 bases). There are 15 residues in the CDR3. CDR1 is SNHLY and CDR2 is FYNNEI in the germline V gene. Trimming stripped 5 bases from V and 2 bases from J, with 16 bases between. In DNA form, the CDR3 reads TGTGCCAGCAGTAAAAGGGGCGGGACAGCCTACGAGCAGTACTTC. Translated: CASSKRGGTAYEQYF.

This sequence joins TRBV5-1 and TRBJ2-2; 8 nucleotides align to TRBD2. Germline CDR1 SGHRS, CDR2 YFSETQ. Trimming at V came to 3 bases and at J to 4 bases, leaving 8 bases not matched to a gene. This CDR3 has 16 residues. The CDR3 loop reads CASSWSSGVVTGELFF. CDR3 in DNA: TGCGCCAGCAGCTGGAGTAGCGGGGTAGTCACCGGGGAGCTGTTTTTT.

V usage is TRBV9 and J usage is TRBJ2-2, with 8 bases aligning to TRBD1. The germline V gene has CDR1 SGDLS and CDR2 YYNGEE. J was trimmed by 6 bases and V by 4 bases; bases with no gene match: 5. This CDR3 comprises 14 residues. CDR3 sequence reads: CASSTRQGSGELFF. In DNA form, the CDR3 reads TGTGCCAGCAGCACAAGACAGGGGTCCGGGGAGCTGTTTTTT. Filled out from reference TRBV9 and TRBJ2-2, the complete variable domain reads DSGVTQTPKHLITATGQRVTLRCSPRSGDLSVYWYQQSLDQGLQFLIQYYNGEERAKGNILERFSAQQFPDLHSELNLSSLELGDSALYFCASSTRQGSGELFFGEGSRLTVL.

The rearrangement uses TRBV11-2 and TRBJ2-7; 11 bases agree with TRBD1. This CDR3 region has 17 residues. The V gene's germline CDR1 is SGHAT and CDR2 FQNNGV. J lost 3 bases, V lost 5 bases, and 12 bases had no gene match. In nucleotides, the CDR3 is TGTGCCAGCAGCCCCGCGATGGGACAGGGGGGACGCTACGAGCAGTACTTC. Amino acids: CASSPAMGQGGRYEQYF.

For the CDR3, the DNA is TGTGCCAGCAGCGTAGCCTGGGGGACTAGCGGGAGCGGTGTATACGAGCAGTACTTC. Encoded protein: CASSVAWGTSGSGVYEQYF. The rearrangement joins TRBV9 to TRBJ2-7; 14 bases line up with TRBD2. The CDR3 sequence is 19 residues long. Per germline, CDR1 SGDLS and CDR2 YYNGEE. V gave up 0 bases and J gave up 4 bases; unmatched junction bases: 12.

This chain joins TRBV30 and TRBJ2-7, with a possible D match to TRBD2 (6 bases). Germline V gene sequence: CDR1 GTSNPN, CDR2 SVGIG (reference sequence). Trimming cost V 4 bases and J 4 bases, with 11 bases left between them. This CDR3 has 12 residues. Written as DNA, the CDR3 is TGTGCCTGGACCCCCGGGGGTTACGAGCAGTACTTC. This translates into CAWTPGGYEQYF.

This chain joins TRBV6-6 and TRBJ1-1; TRBD1 matches at 7 bases. This CDR3 contains 15 residues. V lost 6 bases and J lost 1; bases outside the gene matches: 8. The germline gives CDR1 MNHNY, CDR2 SVGAGI (reference sequence). The CDR3 sequence: CASSPPGQKNTEAFF. CDR3 bases: TGTGCCAGCAGCCCCCCGGGACAGAAGAACACTGAAGCTTTCTTT.

The V gene is TRBV2, the J gene TRBJ2-7; a possible D gene is TRBD2 (6 bases). The V and J ends lost 7 bases and 6 bases respectively, with 16 bases between them. This CDR3 spans 13 amino acids. Germline V gene data show CDR1 as SNHLY and CDR2 as FYNNEI. The CDR3 bases are TGTGCCAGCAAATCGGGACTGATTACCGAGCAGTACTTC. It is translated as CASKSGLITEQYF.

The genes are TRBV6-5 and TRBJ2-2; 7 positions agree with TRBD1. The CDR3 spans 14 residues. Germline CDR1 and CDR2: MNHEY and SVGAGI. V shed 8 bases and J 3 bases; nucleotides not matched to a gene: 6. Here the CDR3 reads CASDTGADTGELFF. The CDR3 DNA reads TGTGCCAGCGATACAGGGGCGGACACCGGGGAGCTGTTTTTT.

The chain combines TRBV7-8 with TRBJ1-5, with 7 bases matching TRBD1. Per the germline V gene, CDR1 is SGHVS and CDR2 is FQNEAQ. The CDR3 has 13 residues. V was pared by 5 bases and J by 6 bases, with 4 bases of the junction left unmatched. CDR3 nucleotides: TGTGCCAGCAGCCACGACAGGGCTCAGCCCCAGCATTTT. Its translation: CASSHDRAQPQHF. Looking up the rest from reference TRBV7-8 and TRBJ1-5 gives the full variable domain: GAGVSQSPRYKVAKRGQDVALRCDPISGHVSLFWYQQALGQGPEFLTYFQNEAQLDKSGLPSDRFFAERPEGSVSTLKIQRTQQEDSAVYLCASSHDRAQPQHFGDGTRLSIL.

J is TRBJ2-4 and V is TRBV11-2; D remains unclear. From germline, CDR1 is SGHAT and CDR2 FQNNGV. Trimming removed 4 bases from V and 0 bases from J, with 10 bases in between. CDR3 length: 15 residues. The CDR3 protein is CASSSLRVAKNIQYF. The CDR3 bases are TGTGCCAGCAGCTCGTTACGGGTAGCCAAAAACATTCAGTACTTC.

The CDR3 DNA reads TGTGCCAGCAGCGGTGGGACAGCCGGGGGTGAAAAACTGTTTTTT. Translating gives CASSGGTAGGEKLFF. The J gene is TRBJ1-4, the V gene TRBV5-4, with 7 bases lining up with TRBD1. CDR1 and CDR2 (germline): SGHNT, YYREEE (reference sequence). J was trimmed by 7 bases and V by 4 bases; bases with no gene match: 10. This CDR3 is 15 amino acids long.

This chain connects TRBV5-1 to TRBJ2-2; 15 positions agree with TRBD2. The germline CDR1 and CDR2 sequences are SGHRS and YFSETQ. V dropped 8 bases and J dropped 1; count of bases not matched to a gene: 15. CDR3 length: 20 amino acids. Here the CDR3 reads CARITRTSGRGSRNTGELFF. CDR3 bases: TGCGCCAGGATAACTAGGACTAGCGGGAGGGGAAGTAGGAACACCGGGGAGCTGTTTTTT.